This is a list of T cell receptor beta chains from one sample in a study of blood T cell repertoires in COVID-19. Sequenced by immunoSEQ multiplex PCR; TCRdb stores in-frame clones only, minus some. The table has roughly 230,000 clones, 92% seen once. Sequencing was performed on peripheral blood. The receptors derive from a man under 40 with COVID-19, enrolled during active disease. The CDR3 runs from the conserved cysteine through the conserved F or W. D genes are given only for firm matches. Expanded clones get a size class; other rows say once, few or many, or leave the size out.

CDR3 protein: CSASGTGSSYNEQFF
CDR3 DNA: TGCAGTGCTAGTGGGACGGGGAGCTCCTACAATGAGCAGTTCTTC
clone size: NA
V gene: TRBV20-1
J gene: TRBJ2-1
D gene: NA

CDR3 protein: CASSSAAVTGELFF
CDR3 DNA: TGTGCCAGCAGCTCAGCGGCGGTCACCGGGGAGCTGTTTTTT
clone size: NA
V gene: TRBV5-5
J gene: TRBJ2-2
D gene: NA

CDR3 protein: CASSQPLRTASGKLFF
CDR3 DNA: TGCGCCAGCAGCCAACCTCTTCGGACAGCCAGCGGAAAACTGTTTTTT
clone size: once
V gene: TRBV4-1
J gene: TRBJ1-4
D gene: NA

CDR3 protein: CSVKDRGNQETQYF
CDR3 DNA: TGCAGCGTTAAAGACCGGGGGAACCAAGAGACCCAGTACTTC
clone size: NA
V gene: TRBV29-1
J gene: TRBJ2-5
D gene: NA

CDR3 protein: CAIQEGDGYTF
CDR3 DNA: TGTGCCATCCAAGAGGGGGATGGCTACACCTTC
clone size: NA
V gene: TRBV10-3
J gene: TRBJ1-2
D gene: NA

CDR3 protein: CASSVVPGGVDEQYF
CDR3 DNA: TGTGCCAGCAGCGTAGTCCCCGGGGGGGTTGACGAGCAGTACTTC
clone size: NA
V gene: TRBV9
J gene: TRBJ2-7
D gene: TRBD2

CDR3 protein: CASSVGSQRGVNEQFF
CDR3 DNA: TGTGCCAGCAGCGTAGGGTCGCAGCGGGGGGTGAATGAGCAGTTCTTC
clone size: NA
V gene: TRBV9
J gene: TRBJ2-1
D gene: TRBD2

CDR3 protein: CASRLDREWIF
CDR3 DNA: TGTGCCAGCAGGCTCGACAGGGAGTGGATCTTT
clone size: NA
V gene: TRBV12-3/TRBV12-4
J gene: TRBJ1-1
D gene: TRBD1

CDR3 protein: CASSPNIGQEAFF
CDR3 DNA: TGTGCCAGCAGCCCCAACATCGGACAGGAAGCTTTCTTT
clone size: NA
V gene: TRBV5-6
J gene: TRBJ1-1
D gene: NA

CDR3 protein: CASSRTGLNTEAFF
CDR3 DNA: TGTGCCAGCTCCCGGACAGGGCTTAACACTGAAGCTTTCTTT
clone size: NA
V gene: TRBV6-4
J gene: TRBJ1-1
D gene: TRBD1

CDR3 protein: CASSFFTGPRTEAFF
CDR3 DNA: TGTGCCAGCAGCTTCTTTACAGGGCCGCGTACTGAAGCTTTCTTT
clone size: NA
V gene: TRBV7-9
J gene: TRBJ1-1
D gene: NA

CDR3 protein: CASSRGQIQETQYF
CDR3 DNA: TGCGCCAGCAGCCGGGGACAGATACAAGAGACCCAGTACTTC
clone size: NA
V gene: TRBV4-1
J gene: TRBJ2-5
D gene: TRBD1

CDR3 protein: CATQQGARETQYF
CDR3 DNA: TGTGCCACTCAACAGGGGGCTAGGGAGACCCAGTACTTC
clone size: NA
V gene: TRBV28
J gene: TRBJ2-5
D gene: TRBD1

CDR3 protein: CASSMDSVTEAFF
CDR3 DNA: TGTGCCAGTAGTATGGACAGTGTAACCGAAGCTTTCTTT
clone size: NA
V gene: TRBV19
J gene: TRBJ1-1
D gene: NA

CDR3 protein: CASRGEYGNSPLHF
CDR3 DNA: TGTGCCAGCCGGGGGGAGTATGGTAATTCACCCCTCCACTTT
clone size: NA
V gene: TRBV28
J gene: TRBJ1-6
D gene: NA

CDR3 protein: CASSADMAGTNEQFF
CDR3 DNA: TGTGCCAGCAGTGCTGACATGGCCGGCACGAATGAGCAGTTCTTC
clone size: NA
V gene: TRBV2
J gene: TRBJ2-1
D gene: NA

CDR3 protein: CASSAGQGNSPLHF
CDR3 DNA: TGTGCCAGCAGTGCTGGTCAGGGAAATTCACCCCTCCACTTT
clone size: NA
V gene: TRBV25-1
J gene: TRBJ1-6
D gene: NA

CDR3 protein: CASSVSSQGAGTEAFF
CDR3 DNA: TGTGCCAGCAGTGTCTCCTCACAGGGGGCTGGGACTGAAGCTTTCTTT
clone size: NA
V gene: TRBV6-1
J gene: TRBJ1-1
D gene: TRBD1

CDR3 protein: CASSLDSGDGYEQYF
CDR3 DNA: TGTGCCAGCAGCTTAGATTCAGGGGATGGCTACGAGCAGTACTTC
clone size: NA
V gene: TRBV11-2
J gene: TRBJ2-7
D gene: NA

CDR3 protein: CASSLARGEAYEQYF
CDR3 DNA: TGTGCCAGCAGCTTAGCACGGGGGGAGGCCTACGAGCAGTACTTC
clone size: NA
V gene: TRBV13
J gene: TRBJ2-7
D gene: TRBD2

CDR3 protein: CATSRQQGAGQPQHF
CDR3 DNA: TGTGCCACCAGCAGACAACAGGGGGCAGGTCAGCCCCAGCATTTT
clone size: NA
V gene: TRBV15
J gene: TRBJ1-5
D gene: TRBD1

CDR3 protein: CASRPRRNRVDEQYF
CDR3 DNA: TGTGCCAGCAGGCCCAGGCGGAACAGGGTCGACGAGCAGTACTTC
clone size: NA
V gene: TRBV21-1
J gene: TRBJ2-7
D gene: NA

CDR3 protein: CASSFDSSGGYTF
CDR3 DNA: TGTGCCAGCAGCTTCGACAGCAGTGGGGGCTACACCTTC
clone size: once
V gene: TRBV11-2
J gene: TRBJ1-2
D gene: NA

CDR3 protein: CASRLTRDRPGAEAFF
CDR3 DNA: TGTGCCAGTAGGCTAACCCGAGACAGGCCAGGGGCTGAAGCTTTCTTT
clone size: NA
V gene: TRBV19
J gene: TRBJ1-1
D gene: NA

CDR3 protein: CSVEDRGIGEQYF
CDR3 DNA: TGCAGCGTTGAAGATCGCGGGATAGGCGAGCAGTACTTC
clone size: NA
V gene: TRBV29-1
J gene: TRBJ2-7
D gene: NA

CDR3 protein: CASSQDKLGPKQSLHF
CDR3 DNA: TGCGCCAGCAGCCAAGACAAACTGGGCCCCAAACAATCCCTCCACTTT
clone size: NA
V gene: TRBV4-1
J gene: TRBJ1-6
D gene: NA

CDR3 protein: CASSQSGNEKLFF
CDR3 DNA: TGTGCCAGCAGCCAATCGGGGAATGAAAAACTGTTTTTT
clone size: NA
V gene: TRBV14
J gene: TRBJ1-4
D gene: NA

CDR3 protein: CASSQDLSYGYTF
CDR3 DNA: TGTGCCAGCAGCCAAGATCTCAGCTATGGCTACACCTTC
clone size: NA
V gene: TRBV3-1/TRBV3-2
J gene: TRBJ1-2
D gene: NA

CDR3 protein: CASSLARGSGGTDTQYF
CDR3 DNA: TGTGCCAGCAGCTTAGCGCGGGGTAGCGGGGGCACAGATACGCAGTATTTT
clone size: NA
V gene: TRBV7-9
J gene: TRBJ2-3
D gene: TRBD2

CDR3 protein: CASPPQGNSPLHF
CDR3 DNA: TGTGCCAGCCCCCCCCAGGGGAATTCACCCCTCCACTTT
clone size: NA
V gene: TRBV11-3
J gene: TRBJ1-6
D gene: NA

CDR3 protein: CATQETGSRGETQYF
CDR3 DNA: TGTGCCACCCAGGAGACAGGCTCTCGCGGAGAGACCCAGTACTTC
clone size: NA
V gene: TRBV5-4
J gene: TRBJ2-5
D gene: NA

CDR3 protein: CASSGDRVPYEQYF
CDR3 DNA: TGTGCCAGCAGTGGGGACAGGGTACCCTACGAGCAGTACTTC
clone size: NA
V gene: TRBV25-1
J gene: TRBJ2-7
D gene: TRBD1

CDR3 protein: CASSLNSIGNEKLFF
CDR3 DNA: TGTGCCAGCAGCTTAAACTCCATCGGGAATGAAAAACTGTTTTTT
clone size: NA
V gene: TRBV11-2
J gene: TRBJ1-4
D gene: NA

CDR3 protein: CASSLEGQGLYSPLHF
CDR3 DNA: TGCGCCAGCAGCTTGGAGGGACAGGGCCTCTATTCACCCCTCCACTTT
clone size: once
V gene: TRBV5-1
J gene: TRBJ1-6
D gene: TRBD1

CDR3 protein: CASSWQGAYGYTF
CDR3 DNA: TGCGCCAGCAGCTGGCAAGGGGCCTATGGCTACACCTTC
clone size: NA
V gene: TRBV5-1
J gene: TRBJ1-2
D gene: NA

CDR3 protein: CASSLVRYEQYF
CDR3 DNA: TGTGCCAGCAGCTTAGTTCGGTACGAGCAGTACTTC
clone size: NA
V gene: TRBV7-9
J gene: TRBJ2-7
D gene: NA

CDR3 protein: CASSRIQGEETQYF
CDR3 DNA: TGCGCCAGCAGCCGAATACAGGGGGAAGAGACCCAGTACTTC
clone size: NA
V gene: TRBV5-1
J gene: TRBJ2-5
D gene: TRBD1

CDR3 protein: CASSEREGWGTGELFF
CDR3 DNA: TGTGCCAGCAGTGAGCGGGAAGGATGGGGCACCGGGGAGCTGTTTTTT
clone size: NA
V gene: TRBV6-1
J gene: TRBJ2-2
D gene: NA

CDR3 protein: CASSTDMNTEAFF
CDR3 DNA: TGTGCCAGTAGTACGGACATGAACACTGAAGCTTTCTTT
clone size: NA
V gene: TRBV19
J gene: TRBJ1-1
D gene: NA